This record looks at one TCR beta chain sequence and its context. Using immunoSEQ multiplex PCR, the repertoire was profiled, and TCRdb retains in-frame clones only, with some absent. This table holds 65,000 to 95,000 clones, 95% to 98% found once. There are 14 residues in the CDR3. Unmatched junction bases numbered 4, after V lost 2 bases and J lost 3 bases. From germline, CDR1 is MDHEN and CDR2 SYDVKM. This entry belongs to a study of technical replicates of blood from several donors. The chain uses TRBV28 and TRBJ2-7, with 7 bases fitting TRBD2. The sample comprised T cells isolated from PBMCs. The receptor's source is a human donor in good health. CDR3 sequence reads: CASSLTSASYEQYF. The DNA for the CDR3 is TGTGCCAGCAGTTTAACTAGCGCGAGCTACGAGCAGTACTTC. The whole variable domain, remainder taken from reference TRBV28 and TRBJ2-7, is DVKVTQSSRYLVKRTGEKVFLECVQDMDHENMFWYRQDPGLGLRLIYFSYDVKMKEKGDIPEGYSVSREKKERFSLILESASTNQTSMYLCASSLTSASYEQYFGPGTRLTVT.